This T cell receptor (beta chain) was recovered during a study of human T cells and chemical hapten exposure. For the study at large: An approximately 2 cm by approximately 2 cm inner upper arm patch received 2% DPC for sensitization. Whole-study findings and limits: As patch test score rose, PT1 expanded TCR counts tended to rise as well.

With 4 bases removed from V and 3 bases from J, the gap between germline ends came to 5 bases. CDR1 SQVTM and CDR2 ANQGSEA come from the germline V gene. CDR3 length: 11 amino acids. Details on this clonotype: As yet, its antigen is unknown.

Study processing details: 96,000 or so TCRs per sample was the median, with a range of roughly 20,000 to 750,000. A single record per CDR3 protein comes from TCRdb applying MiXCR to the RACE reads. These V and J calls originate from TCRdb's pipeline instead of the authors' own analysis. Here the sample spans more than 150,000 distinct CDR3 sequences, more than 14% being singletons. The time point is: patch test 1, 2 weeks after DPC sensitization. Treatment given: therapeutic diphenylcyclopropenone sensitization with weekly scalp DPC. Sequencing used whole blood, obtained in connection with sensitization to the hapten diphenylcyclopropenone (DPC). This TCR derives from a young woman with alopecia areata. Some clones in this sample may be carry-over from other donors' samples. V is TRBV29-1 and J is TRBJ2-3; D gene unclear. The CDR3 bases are TGCAGCGTTGCCCTGACAGATACGCAGTATTTT. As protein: CSVALTDTQYF.